The 28 T cell receptor beta chains given below trace back to one sample, sequenced in a study of shared clonotypes between healthy human individuals. Data came from immunoSEQ multiplex PCR; TCRdb stores just in-frame clones and leaves some out. Of around 2.3 million clones in the sample, approximately 96% were seen once. Sequencing was performed on naive CD4+ T cells sorted from blood. Documented subset: CD45RA+ positively selected. Source of these receptors: a man aged 18 to 30 in good health.

The rearrangement uses TRBV6-6 and TRBJ2-2; no clear D. The CDR3 runs 16 residues. Germline CDR1 is MNHNY and CDR2 is SVGAGI (reference sequence). Trimming shortened V by 0 bases and J by 0 bases, and 8 bases separated the two germline ends. CDR3: CASSYSQRANTGELFF. The CDR3 coding sequence is TGTGCCAGCAGTTACTCGCAACGGGCGAACACCGGGGAGCTGTTTTTT.

V usage is TRBV11-2 and J usage is TRBJ1-1; D uncertain. CDR1 SGHAT and CDR2 FQNNGV come from the germline V gene. The CDR3 consists of 13 residues. V was shortened by 1 base and J by 3 bases, with 6 bases between the two germline ends. CDR3 sequence (DNA): TGTGCCAGCAGCTTAGCCAGCTACACTGAAGCTTTCTTT. This codes for CASSLASYTEAFF.

The chain employs TRBV6-5 and TRBJ1-5, with unresolved D. The CDR3 consists of 15 residues. V lost 0 bases and J 0 bases, leaving 6 bases between the germline ends. CDR1 and CDR2 from the germline V gene are MNHEY and SVGAGI. This chain's CDR3 is CASSYSHNSNQPQHF. In DNA, the CDR3 is TGTGCCAGCAGTTACTCACATAATAGCAATCAGCCCCAGCATTTT.

The V gene is TRBV6-5, the J gene TRBJ2-7; TRBD1 matches 7 bases. Germline lookup yields CDR1 MNHEY and CDR2 SVGAGI. The CDR3 is 11 amino acids. V trimming: 5 bases; J trimming: 10 bases; junction bases outside the gene matches: 5. The CDR3 coding sequence is TGTGCCAGCAGTGATCGGACAGGCCAGTACTTC. Translating gives CASSDRTGQYF.

This clone was counted once. The J gene is TRBJ1-2, the V gene TRBV2; TRBD1 is a possible D gene (6 bases). Germline assignment: CDR1 SNHLY and CDR2 FYNNEI. V was trimmed by 3 bases and J by 4 bases, leaving 15 bases between them. The CDR3 covers 15 residues. The CDR3 DNA sequence: TGTGCCAGCAGTGAGAACAGGGATGTCGGCTATGGCTACACCTTC. Translation gives CASSENRDVGYGYTF.

The chain carries TRBV9 and TRBJ2-5; perhaps TRBD1 as D (6 bases). Trimming removed 0 bases from V and 4 bases from J, with 19 bases in between. The germline gives CDR1 SGDLS, CDR2 YYNGEE. The CDR3 contains 17 residues. The CDR3 sequence is CASSVEQGFLSGETQYF. The CDR3 DNA follows: TGTGCCAGCAGCGTAGAGCAGGGGTTTTTATCGGGAGAGACCCAGTACTTC.

V is TRBV7-2 and J is TRBJ2-5; D not certain. Trimming shortened V by 0 bases and J by 5 bases, and 16 bases separated the two germline ends. The germline V gene has CDR1 SGHTA and CDR2 FQGNSA. The CDR3 loop spans 16 amino acids. The DNA for the CDR3 is TGTGCCAGCAGCTTAGCGTCTCTCCTTAGTTGGGAGACCCAGTACTTC. Translated, it gives CASSLASLLSWETQYF.

The chain links TRBV7-9 to TRBJ1-3; 8 nucleotides align to TRBD1. This CDR3 comprises 14 residues. Trimming removed 5 bases from V and 1 base from J; junction bases left unmatched: 1. Per the germline V gene, CDR1 is SEHNR and CDR2 is FQNEAQ (reference sequence). CDR3 DNA sequence: TGTGCCAGCAGCGGACAGGGTTCTGGAAACACCATATATTTT. Amino acids: CASSGQGSGNTIYF.

Turning to this clone: The same CDR3 arises from other DNA sequences in this sample as well. The V gene is TRBV7-9, the J gene TRBJ2-5; 10 bases fit TRBD2. Germline values: CDR1 SEHNR, CDR2 FQNEAQ (reference sequence). The CDR3 spans 14 residues. V lost 3 bases to trimming and J lost 3 bases; unmatched junction nucleotides: 1. CDR3: CASSLLAGEETQYF. The CDR3 DNA sequence: TGTGCCAGCAGCTTGCTAGCGGGGGAAGAGACCCAGTACTTC.

This clone has just one count. The chain combines TRBV7-3 with TRBJ1-1; 8 bases align to TRBD1. Trimming at V came to 2 bases and at J to 8 bases, leaving 7 bases not matched to a gene. Germline values: CDR1 SGHTA, CDR2 FQGTGA. The CDR3 consists of 14 residues. The CDR3 nucleotides read TGTGCCAGCAGCTTATCTGGCGGACAGGGCGAAGCTTTCTTT. Encoded protein: CASSLSGGQGEAFF. Combining the CDR3 with reference TRBV7-3 and TRBJ1-1 gives the whole variable domain GAGVSQTPSNKVTEKGKYVELRCDPISGHTALYWYRQSLGQGPEFLIYFQGTGAADDSGLPNDRFFAVRPEGSVSTLKIQRTERGDSAVYLCASSLSGGQGEAFFGQGTRLTVV.

J is TRBJ2-3 and V is TRBV10-1, with 10 bases aligning to TRBD2. The V gene end was trimmed by 5 bases and the J gene end by 4 bases; junction bases not matched to a gene: 6. The CDR3 length is 15 residues. Germline CDR1 and CDR2: WNHNN and SYGVQD (reference sequence). The CDR3 spells CASSPLAGVSDTQYF. The CDR3 DNA reads as TGCGCCAGCAGTCCTCTAGCGGGGGTGTCAGATACGCAGTATTTT.

This clone was seen more than once but under ten times. CDR3 region: CASSDGLDYGYTF. For the CDR3, the DNA is TGCGCCAGCAGTGATGGGCTGGACTATGGCTACACCTTC. V is TRBV10-1 and J is TRBJ1-2; D uncertain. With 3 bases removed from V and 3 bases from J, the gap between germline ends came to 8 bases. The CDR3 covers 13 residues. Germline V lookup: CDR1 WNHNN, CDR2 SYGVQD (reference sequence).

This chain links TRBV11-3 with TRBJ2-7; D is perhaps TRBD2 (5 bases). V was clipped by 0 bases and J by 5 bases, with 14 bases between them. The CDR3 contains 15 residues. Germline V CDR1 and CDR2: SGHNT, YENEEA. Here the CDR3 reads CASSLDSRTGNEQYF. The DNA for the CDR3 is TGTGCCAGCAGCTTAGATTCCCGGACCGGGAACGAGCAGTACTTC.

J is TRBJ1-4 and V is TRBV6-5; D call uncertain. V lost 5 bases and J 7 bases, leaving 14 bases between the germline ends. Germline V gene data show CDR1 as MNHEY and CDR2 as SVGAGI. The CDR3 loop spans 14 amino acids. CDR3: CASSPGPSGEKLFF. The CDR3 coding sequence is TGTGCCAGCAGTCCAGGTCCTTCGGGTGAAAAACTGTTTTTT.

This rearrangement joins TRBV2 to TRBJ1-6, with D possibly matching TRBD1 (6 bases). This CDR3 comprises 16 residues. The germline V and J ends were trimmed by 6 bases and 0 bases, with 12 bases remaining between them. The germline V gene encodes CDR1 SNHLY and CDR2 FYNNEI. The CDR3 DNA reads TGTGCCAGCAGGGGGGCATCGAGCTCCTATAATTCACCCCTCCACTTT. It encodes CASRGASSSYNSPLHF.

With regard to this clone: Other DNA variants within this sample encode the same CDR3. The CDR3 DNA sequence: TGTGCCAGCAGCTTAGTTGCGGGAGTGGGCGGGACCCAGTACTTC. Translating gives CASSLVAGVGGTQYF. This chain joins TRBV7-2 and TRBJ2-5; 7 bases agree with TRBD2. Germline values: CDR1 SGHTA, CDR2 FQGNSA. After removal of 1 base from V and 7 bases from J, the junction contained 9 bases not matched to a gene. The CDR3 runs to 15 residues.

The rearrangement uses TRBV30 and TRBJ2-3, with D perhaps being TRBD1 or TRBD2 (5 bases each). The CDR3 consists of 18 residues. Trimming pared 4 bases from V and 10 bases from J, leaving 33 bases between. The germline V gene encodes CDR1 GTSNPN and CDR2 SVGIG (reference sequence). CDR3 residues: CAWKKRVGVPAQGGPQYF. The DNA of the CDR3 is TGTGCCTGGAAAAAGAGGGTGGGAGTACCGGCCCAGGGTGGTCCGCAGTATTTT.

Comments on this clone: Other DNA variants within this sample encode the same CDR3. The chain employs TRBV5-6 and TRBJ2-7, with no clear D. Germline CDR1 reads SGHDT; CDR2 reads YYEEEE. V shed 1 base and J shed 4 bases, with 6 bases lying between them. The CDR3 contains 12 residues. This CDR3 reads CASSLPGYEQYF. The DNA for the CDR3 is TGTGCCAGCAGCTTGCCCGGATACGAGCAGTACTTC.

This chain uses TRBV18 with TRBJ1-3; D is undetermined. With 2 bases removed from V and 4 bases from J, the gap between germline ends came to 18 bases. The germline V gene has CDR1 KGHSH and CDR2 LQKENI. The CDR3 extends over 17 amino acids. CDR3 sequence (DNA): TGTGCCAGCTCACCAAAGGTGCAGTCCTCTACCGGAAACACCATATATTTT. It yields the protein CASSPKVQSSTGNTIYF.

This clone was picked up one time. The rearrangement joins TRBV6-6 to TRBJ2-7, with 9 bases lining up with TRBD2. CDR3 length: 15 residues. Per germline, CDR1 MNHNY and CDR2 SVGAGI (reference sequence). Trimming cost V 6 bases and J 0 bases; bases outside gene matches: 6. CDR3 sequence: CASSRLAAPSYEQYF. For the CDR3, the DNA is TGTGCCAGCAGCAGACTAGCGGCGCCCTCCTACGAGCAGTACTTC.

This chain joins TRBV5-1 and TRBJ1-4; 7 nucleotides agree with TRBD1. CDR1 SGHRS and CDR2 YFSETQ come from the germline V gene. V shed 4 bases and J 5 bases; nucleotides not matched to a gene: 8. This CDR3 is 15 amino acids long. This CDR3 is CASSRQGTENEKLFF. The CDR3 bases are TGCGCCAGCAGCCGCCAAGGGACAGAGAATGAAAAACTGTTTTTT.

The chain recombines TRBV7-2 with TRBJ1-5, with D uncertain. From germline, CDR1 is SGHTA and CDR2 FQGNSA. Trimming cost V 1 base and J 6 bases, with 13 bases left between them. This CDR3 spans 15 amino acids. CDR3 DNA: TGTGCCAGCAGCTTAGTCGAGAGGGTATCTCAGCCCCAGCATTTT. Translation gives CASSLVERVSQPQHF.

V and J are TRBV2 and TRBJ2-1; TRBD1 matches at 7 bases. The CDR3 has 13 residues. Per the germline V gene, CDR1 is SNHLY and CDR2 is FYNNEI. V dropped 7 bases and J dropped 4; count of bases not matched to a gene: 4. The CDR3 sequence: CASKVTGYNEQFF. The CDR3 region has the DNA TGTGCCAGCAAGGTGACAGGGTACAATGAGCAGTTCTTC.

As regards this clone: Other DNA sequences in the same sample also yield this CDR3. The chain joins TRBV27 to TRBJ1-4; no definite D call. The CDR3 extends over 14 amino acids. CDR1 and CDR2 (germline): MNHEY, SMNVEV (reference sequence). Trimming pared 3 bases from V and 4 bases from J, leaving 9 bases between. CDR3 protein: CASSFAGVNEKLFF. The CDR3 DNA is TGTGCCAGCAGTTTCGCAGGAGTTAATGAAAAACTGTTTTTT. The full variable domain, rest sourced from reference TRBV27 and TRBJ1-4, is EAQVTQNPRYLITVTGKKLTVTCSQNMNHEYMSWYRQDPGLGLRQIYYSMNVEVTDKGDVPEGYKVSRKEKRNFPLILESPSPNQTSLYFCASSFAGVNEKLFFGSGTQLSVL.

This clone was seen only a few times. The rearrangement links TRBV27 to TRBJ1-6, with D possibly matching TRBD1 (5 bases). V dropped 8 bases and J dropped 10 bases, with 15 bases sitting between them. In germline, CDR1 is MNHEY, CDR2 SMNVEV (reference sequence). The CDR3 extends over 13 amino acids. The CDR3 sequence: CASLRVKGSPLHF. CDR3 nucleotides: TGTGCCAGCCTCAGGGTAAAGGGGTCACCCCTCCACTTT.

CDR3 in DNA: TGTGCTAGTGGTTCACAGGGGGTAGGGGAAAAACTGTTTTTT. Protein sequence: CASGSQGVGEKLFF. J is TRBJ1-4 and V is TRBV12-5; 8 bases align to TRBD1. CDR3 size: 14 residues. V was pared by 4 bases and J by 8 bases, with 6 bases of the junction left unmatched. Per germline, CDR1 LGHNT and CDR2 FRNRAP. The full variable domain, in which reference TRBV12-5 and TRBJ1-4 provide the parts outside the CDR3, is DARVTQTPRHKVTEMGQEVTMRCQPILGHNTVFWYRQTMMQGLELLAYFRNRAPLDDSGMPKDRFSAEMPDATLATLKIQPSEPRDSAVYFCASGSQGVGEKLFFGSGTQLSVL.

Concerning this clone: The same CDR3 can be traced to other DNA sequences in this sample. The chain is built from TRBV19 and TRBJ1-5, with 7 bases fitting TRBD1. CDR1 is LNHDA, CDR2 SQIVND, per germline (reference sequence). Trimming at V came to 4 bases and at J to 0 bases, leaving 3 bases not matched to a gene. This CDR3 has 15 amino acids. CDR3 region: CASSTHRGSNQPQHF. DNA of the CDR3: TGTGCCAGTAGTACTCACAGGGGTAGCAATCAGCCCCAGCATTTT. Supplemented by reference TRBV19 and TRBJ1-5, the full variable domain reads DGGITQSPKYLFRKEGQNVTLSCEQNLNHDAMYWYRQDPGQGLRLIYYSQIVNDFQKGDIAEGYSVSREKKESFPLTVTSAQKNPTAFYLCASSTHRGSNQPQHFGDGTRLSIL.

This rearrangement joins TRBV9 to TRBJ2-3, with 9 bases identical to TRBD2. The J segment lost 3 bases and the V segment lost 10 bases, leaving 9 bases of the junction unmatched. CDR1 is SGDLS, CDR2 YYNGEE, per germline. The CDR3 consists of 14 residues. CDR3 nucleotides: TGTGCCGGCCCACGGGCGGGAGGGACAGATACGCAGTATTTT. Amino acids: CAGPRAGGTDTQYF. The full variable domain, with the rest looked up from reference TRBV9 and TRBJ2-3, is DSGVTQTPKHLITATGQRVTLRCSPRSGDLSVYWYQQSLDQGLQFLIQYYNGEERAKGNILERFSAQQFPDLHSELNLSSLELGDSALYFCAGPRAGGTDTQYFGPGTRLTVL.